This T cell receptor (beta chain) was retrieved from a study of patients and donors after allogeneic stem cell transplantation. TCRdb itself ran the RT-PCR reads through MiXCR, one entry per CDR3 protein. This sample has approximately 410,000 distinct CDR3 sequences; 16% occur once, and the top ten carry just over 7%. The CDR3 is 14 residues long. Germline V gene lookup returns CDR1 DFQATT and CDR2 SNEGSKA (reference sequence). Trimming cost V 5 bases and J 4 bases; bases outside gene matches: 2. This clonotype occurred a few times. Material for sequencing was blood, either unsorted or a sorted T cell fraction (not recorded which). V and J are TRBV20-1 and TRBJ2-1; TRBD2 matches 13 bases. This sequence was found in a human donor who was either an allogeneic HSCT recipient or a stem cell or donor lymphocyte infusion donor (not recorded which). It is not recorded whose cells these are; they may come from a transplant donor. The CDR3, as DNA: TGCAGTGCTGAGACTAGCGGGAGGTACAATGAGCAGTTCTTC. This sequence encodes CSAETSGRYNEQFF.